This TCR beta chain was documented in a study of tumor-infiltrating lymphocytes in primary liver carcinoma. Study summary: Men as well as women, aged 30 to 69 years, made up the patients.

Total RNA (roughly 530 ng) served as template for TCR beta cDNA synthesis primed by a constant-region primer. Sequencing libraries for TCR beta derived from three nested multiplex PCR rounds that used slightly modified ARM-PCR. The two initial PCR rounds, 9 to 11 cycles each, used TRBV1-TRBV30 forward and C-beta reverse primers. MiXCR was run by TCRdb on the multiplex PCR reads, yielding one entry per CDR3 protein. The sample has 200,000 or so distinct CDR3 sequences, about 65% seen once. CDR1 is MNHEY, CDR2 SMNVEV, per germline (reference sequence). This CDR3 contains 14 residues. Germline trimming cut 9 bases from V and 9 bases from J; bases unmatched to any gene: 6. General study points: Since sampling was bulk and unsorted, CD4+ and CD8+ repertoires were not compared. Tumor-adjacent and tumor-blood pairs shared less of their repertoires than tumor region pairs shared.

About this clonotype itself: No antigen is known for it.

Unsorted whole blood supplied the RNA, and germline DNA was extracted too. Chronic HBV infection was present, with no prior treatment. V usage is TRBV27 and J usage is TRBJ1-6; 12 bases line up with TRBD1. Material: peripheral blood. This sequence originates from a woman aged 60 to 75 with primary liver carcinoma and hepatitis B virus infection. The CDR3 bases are TGTGCCAGTCGAAGGGACAGGGGGCCTTCACCCCTCCACTTT. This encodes CASRRDRGPSPLHF.